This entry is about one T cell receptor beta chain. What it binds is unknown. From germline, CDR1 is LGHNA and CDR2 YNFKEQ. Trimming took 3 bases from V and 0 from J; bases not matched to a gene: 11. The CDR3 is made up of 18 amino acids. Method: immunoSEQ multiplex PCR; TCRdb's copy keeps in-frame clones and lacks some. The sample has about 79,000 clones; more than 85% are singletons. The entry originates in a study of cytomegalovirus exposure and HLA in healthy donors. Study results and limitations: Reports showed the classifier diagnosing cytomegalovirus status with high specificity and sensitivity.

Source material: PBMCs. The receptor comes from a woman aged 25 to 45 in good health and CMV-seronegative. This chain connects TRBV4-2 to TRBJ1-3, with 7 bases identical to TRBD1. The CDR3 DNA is TGTGCCAGCAGCCAGAAGGACAGGTCCTTCTCCTCTGGAAACACCATATATTTT. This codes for CASSQKDRSFSSGNTIYF.